The sequence of this T cell receptor beta chain was determined in a study of Ad26.COV2.S vaccination and SARS-CoV-2 variants. General study points: With respect to non-spike TCR breadth, vaccine and placebo recipients were similar. The breadth of spike-specific CD8+ and CD4+ T cell responses after vaccination was reportedly substantial. Participants in the vaccine arm had higher spike-specific TCR breadth; placebo recipients had lower.

TCRdb's copy holds only in-frame clones and misses some; the assay was immunoSEQ multiplex PCR. This table holds roughly 420,000 clones, about 91% found once. Concerning this clone itself: Antigen specificity is unknown.

J gave up 4 bases and V 0 bases, and 2 bases lay outside the gene matches. CDR1 PRHDT and CDR2 FYEKMQ come from the germline V gene (reference sequence). The CDR3 sequence is 14 residues long. Described treatment: roughly 19 received Ad26.COV2.S at low or high dose, single or two shots; a few received placebo; per-sample allocation not given. Sampling took place 63 days after the first vaccine or placebo injection. Vaccine was an Ad26 vector expressing Wuhan-strain SARS-CoV-2 spike. The specimen comprised peripheral blood, sampled in a trial of Ad26.COV2.S vaccine versus placebo. The origin of this receptor is a person aged 18-65 years who received the Ad26.COV2.S COVID-19 vaccine or a placebo. V is TRBV13 and J is TRBJ2-7; 8 bases are a match to TRBD1. The CDR3 nucleotides read TGTGCCAGCAGCTTAGGGCACAGGGGGTACGAGCAGTACGTC. It encodes CASSLGHRGYEQYV.